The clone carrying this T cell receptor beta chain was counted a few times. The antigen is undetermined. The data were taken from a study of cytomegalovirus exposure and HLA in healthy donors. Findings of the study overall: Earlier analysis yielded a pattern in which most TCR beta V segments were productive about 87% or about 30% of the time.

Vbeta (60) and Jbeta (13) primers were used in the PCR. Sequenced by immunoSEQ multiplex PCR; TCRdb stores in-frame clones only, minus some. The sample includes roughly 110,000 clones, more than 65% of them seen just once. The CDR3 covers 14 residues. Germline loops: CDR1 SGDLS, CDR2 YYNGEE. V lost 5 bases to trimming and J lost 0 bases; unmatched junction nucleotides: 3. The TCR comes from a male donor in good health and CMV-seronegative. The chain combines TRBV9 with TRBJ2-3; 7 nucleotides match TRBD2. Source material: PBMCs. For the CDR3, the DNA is TGTGCCAGCAGTAGCGGGCCAAGCACAGATACGCAGTATTTT. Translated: CASSSGPSTDTQYF.